These 19 T cell receptor beta chains share one sample of origin, sequenced in a study of OX40 agonist ivuxolimab in advanced cancers. Assay used: immunoSEQ multiplex PCR; TCRdb lists only in-frame clones, some missing. The sample records about 81,000 clones, about 93% being singletons. This specimen consisted of CD4+ or CD8+ T cells sorted from blood, obtained in a trial of the OX40 agonist ivuxolimab. These receptors were taken from an adult with an advanced solid tumor such as melanoma, head and neck, liver or kidney cancer.

This chain joins TRBV6-4 and TRBJ1-1, with D possibly being TRBD1 (6 bases). The CDR3 is 15 amino acids. Germline loops: CDR1 MRHNA, CDR2 SNTAGT. Trimming took off 6 bases at V and 4 bases at J, with 18 bases between the two ends. CDR3 DNA: TGTGCCAGCAGCCCAACACAGGGTGGGGGCACTGAAGCTTTCTTT. Translating it yields CASSPTQGGGTEAFF.

The chain couples TRBV14 to TRBJ2-3; D call uncertain. Germline CDR1 and CDR2: SGHDN and FVKESK. This CDR3 is built from 15 residues. V lost 0 bases, J lost 3 bases, and 10 bases lay in between. The CDR3 coding sequence is TGTGCCAGCAGCCAAGAATGGGGATGGACAGATACGCAGTATTTT. It specifies CASSQEWGWTDTQYF. Full variable domain (remainder filled in from reference TRBV14 and TRBJ2-3): EAGVTQFPSHSVIEKGQTVTLRCDPISGHDNLYWYRRVMGKEIKFLLHFVKESKQDESGMPNNRFLAERTGGTYSTLKVQPAELEDSGVYFCASSQEWGWTDTQYFGPGTRLTVL.

The chain is built from TRBV10-3 and TRBJ1-1, with a tentative D call TRBD1 (5 bases). In germline, CDR1 is ENHRY, CDR2 SYGVKD. The CDR3 runs 12 residues. V lost 9 bases to trimming and J lost 4 bases, with 12 bases between them. The CDR3 nucleotides are TGTGCCATGGGGGGAGTGGGCACTGAAGCTTTCTTT. As protein: CAMGGVGTEAFF.

The CDR3: CASSVGLGAGEQYF. CDR3 in DNA: TGTGCCAGCAGCGTAGGGCTGGGGGCGGGAGAGCAGTACTTC. The chain recombines TRBV9 with TRBJ2-7; D possibly matches TRBD1 or TRBD2 (6 bases each). V shed 0 bases and J shed 7 bases, with 14 bases lying between them. Germline V gene sequence: CDR1 SGDLS, CDR2 YYNGEE. This CDR3 contains 14 residues.

The chain carries TRBV28 and TRBJ2-3; D not certain. The germline CDR1 and CDR2 sequences are MDHEN and SYDVKM. The CDR3 is made up of 14 amino acids. The ends were cut back, 3 bases at V and 3 bases at J, with 10 bases in the middle. The CDR3 DNA sequence: TGTGCCAGCAGTTTGGATCGGATAACAGATACGCAGTATTTT. Amino acids: CASSLDRITDTQYF.

This clone was recorded once. Relative to the germline gene, one junction end is altered; a read error may explain this. In the same sample, other DNA sequences code for this CDR3. V usage is TRBV9 and J usage is TRBJ2-7; either TRBD1 or TRBD2 may supply D (5 bases each). This CDR3 spans 12 amino acids. Germline assignment: CDR1 SGDLS and CDR2 YYNGEE. This CDR3 is CASSLGEKEQYF. The CDR3 bases are TGCGCCAGCAGCCTAGGGGAGAAAGAGCAGTACTTC.

The rearrangement joins TRBV25-1 to TRBJ1-2; the D gene is possibly TRBD1 (5 bases). CDR3 length: 14 residues. The V end lost 3 bases, the J end lost 3 bases, and 11 bases lay between the germline ends. The germline V gene encodes CDR1 MGHDK and CDR2 SYGVNS. For the CDR3, the DNA is TGTGCCAGCAGTGAGCTAGGGGCCGACTATGGCTACACCTTC. Its protein product is CASSELGADYGYTF.

The genes are TRBV4-3 and TRBJ2-7; D gene uncertain. The CDR3 has 13 residues. Per the germline V gene, CDR1 is LGHNA and CDR2 is YSLEER. The ends were cut back, 0 bases at V and 5 bases at J, with 8 bases in the middle. The CDR3: CASSQEGLDEQYF. The CDR3, as DNA: TGCGCCAGCAGCCAAGAAGGGTTAGACGAGCAGTACTTC.

The chain employs TRBV6-5 and TRBJ2-7, with D possibly called TRBD1 or TRBD2 (6 bases each). V was shortened by 2 bases and J by 6 bases, with 11 bases between the two germline ends. This CDR3 region has 13 residues. Germline assignment: CDR1 MNHEY and CDR2 SVGAGI. CDR3 loop: CASSYEGGFEQYF. In nucleotides, the CDR3 is TGTGCCAGCAGTTACGAAGGGGGGTTCGAGCAGTACTTC.

This chain joins TRBV4-3 and TRBJ1-2, with D tentatively TRBD1 (6 bases). The V gene lost 0 bases and the J gene lost 7 bases, with 15 bases spanning the gap. Germline assignment: CDR1 LGHNA and CDR2 YSLEER. CDR3 size: 15 residues. CDR3: CASSQERLGGLGYTF. The CDR3 coding sequence is TGCGCCAGCAGCCAAGAAAGGTTAGGGGGTCTTGGCTACACCTTC.

This sequence joins TRBV25-1 and TRBJ1-1; 7 nucleotides line up with TRBD1. V lost 0 bases and J lost 6; bases outside the gene matches: 1. This CDR3 contains 13 residues. Germline V gene data show CDR1 as MGHDK and CDR2 as SYGVNS. The CDR3 nucleotides are TGTGCCAGCAGTGAATACCAGGGGGCTGAAGCTTTCTTT. This encodes CASSEYQGAEAFF.

This rearrangement joins TRBV7-2 to TRBJ2-5, with 7 positions matching TRBD1. CDR3 length: 15 residues. CDR1 and CDR2 from the germline V gene are SGHTA and FQGNSA. The V gene end was trimmed by 6 bases and the J gene end by 2 bases; junction bases not matched to a gene: 9. This chain's CDR3 is CASRGQKYEQETQYF. DNA of the CDR3: TGTGCCAGCAGGGGACAGAAATATGAACAAGAGACCCAGTACTTC.

The chain is built from TRBV5-1 and TRBJ1-4; 8 nucleotides match TRBD1. Germline V lookup: CDR1 SGHRS, CDR2 YFSETQ. The CDR3 is 19 amino acids. The V gene end was trimmed by 4 bases and the J gene end by 7 bases; junction bases not matched to a gene: 21. CDR3 coding DNA: TGCGCCAGCAGCCTGGATTTAACCGGGACAGGCCTTCGGGGTGAAAAACTGTTTTTT. It is translated as CASSLDLTGTGLRGEKLFF.

The V call is TRBV6-7, the J call TRBJ2-1; 7 bases match TRBD2. TRBV6-7 is an open reading frame whose function is uncertain. V dropped 6 bases and J dropped 6; count of bases not matched to a gene: 17. CDR3 length: 17 amino acids. The CDR3 DNA is TGTGCCAGCAGCCCGACACGCGAGCGGGATCGTGGCAATGAGCAGTTCTTC. Amino acids: CASSPTRERDRGNEQFF.

The chain uses TRBV12-2 and TRBJ2-1; the listed D gene, TRBD2, was not tested against the DNA. TRBV12-2 is marked as a pseudogene. The CDR3 length is 16 residues. Written as DNA, the CDR3 is TGTGCAAGTCGCTTAGCTTCGGGAGTAACCTACAATGAGCAGTTCTTC. Protein product: CASRLASGVTYNEQFF.

The chain employs TRBV4-1 and TRBJ1-2, with D perhaps TRBD1 (5 bases). Germline V gene lookup returns CDR1 MGHRA and CDR2 YSYEKL. With 8 bases removed from V and 4 bases from J, the gap between germline ends came to 20 bases. This CDR3 has 15 amino acids. The CDR3 DNA reads TGCGCCAGCGGACGGGCCTGGGGGGATGGCTATGGCTACACCTTC. Its protein product is CASGRAWGDGYGYTF.

V and J are TRBV28 and TRBJ1-4; tentative D call: TRBD1 (6 bases). Trimming cost V 5 bases and J 15 bases, with 13 bases left between them. Germline-derived CDR1 and CDR2 are MDHEN and SYDVKM. The CDR3 is made up of 11 amino acids. The DNA for the CDR3 is TGTGCCAGCAGTGGGGACAATTTTGTGTTTTTT. This sequence encodes CASSGDNFVFF.

In DNA form, the CDR3 reads TGCGCCAGCAGCCAAGATGGCAAGGGCCTGGGGCAGTACTTC. Translation: CASSQDGKGLGQYF. The chain uses TRBV4-3 and TRBJ2-7; no clear D gene. There are 14 residues in the CDR3. Per germline, CDR1 LGHNA and CDR2 YSLEER. The germline V and J ends were trimmed by 0 bases and 9 bases, with 15 bases remaining between them.

This chain joins TRBV5-1 and TRBJ2-7; no clear D gene. Germline CDR1 and CDR2: SGHRS and YFSETQ. The CDR3 runs 14 residues. V was shortened by 0 bases and J by 0 bases, with 7 bases between the two germline ends. CDR3 in amino acids: CASSLDQSSYEQYF. The CDR3 nucleotides read TGCGCCAGCAGCTTGGATCAGAGCTCCTACGAGCAGTACTTC.